These 14 T cell receptor beta chains came from one sample sequenced in a study of CD8+CD57+ T cells in acquired aplastic anemia. TCR beta VDJ and CDR3 profiling used genomic DNA as template. MiXCR, applied by TCRdb to the reads, yields one record per CDR3 protein. The sample lists roughly 130,000 distinct CDR3 sequences, about 48% occurring once. Sequenced: sorted CD4+, CD8+, or CD8+CD57+ T cells (not recorded which) from PBMCs. Receptors originate from a human donor in good health, serving as a control.

This clonotype has more than one count but fewer than ten. The junction does not match germline at one end; this may be a read error. This sequence joins TRBV20-1 and TRBJ1-3; TRBD1 agrees at 7 bases. CDR3 length: 16 amino acids. Germline CDR1 and CDR2: DFQATT and SNEGSKA (reference sequence). The CDR3 loop reads CSAREGQLPSGNTIYF. The CDR3 DNA sequence: TGCAGTGCGAGAGAGGGACAGCTACCCTCTGGAAACACCATATATTTT.

This clonotype was seen ten or more times. The CDR3 sequence is CASSPSTGSYEQYF. As DNA, the CDR3 is TGTGCCAGTAGTCCTTCGACAGGGTCCTACGAGCAGTACTTC. The chain combines TRBV19 with TRBJ2-7, with TRBD1 identical over 7 bases. V shed 5 bases and J 1 base; nucleotides not matched to a gene: 5. Germline CDR1 LNHDA, CDR2 SQIVND (reference sequence). This CDR3 contains 14 residues. The full variable domain, rest sourced from reference TRBV19 and TRBJ2-7, is DGGITQSPKYLFRKEGQNVTLSCEQNLNHDAMYWYRQDPGQGLRLIYYSQIVNDFQKGDIAEGYSVSREKKESFPLTVTSAQKNPTAFYLCASSPSTGSYEQYFGPGTRLTVT.

This clonotype was seen repeatedly, ten times or more. This chain joins TRBV6-1 and TRBJ1-1; 8 bases line up with TRBD1. V was clipped by 5 bases and J by 1 base; unmatched bases: 3. Per the germline V gene, CDR1 is MNHNS and CDR2 is SASEGT. The CDR3 totals 14 residues. This CDR3 reads CASSRQGQNTEAFF. CDR3 bases: TGTGCCAGCAGTAGACAGGGGCAGAACACTGAAGCTTTCTTT.

This clonotype was found many times. This chain links TRBV6-1 with TRBJ1-1; D not certain. V gave up 5 bases and J gave up 0 bases, with 13 bases separating them. The CDR3 loop spans 15 amino acids. Germline assignment: CDR1 MNHNS and CDR2 SASEGT. The CDR3 region is CASSPIKLMNTEAFF. The CDR3 coding sequence is TGTGCCAGCAGTCCTATAAAACTTATGAACACTGAAGCTTTCTTT.

The chain recombines TRBV10-3 with TRBJ1-3; tentatively, D is TRBD1 (5 bases). The CDR3 is made up of 14 amino acids. In germline, CDR1 is ENHRY, CDR2 SYGVKD. The V and J ends lost 4 bases and 2 bases respectively, with 9 bases between them. CDR3 amino acids: CAISGGGAGNTIYF. The CDR3 DNA follows: TGTGCCATCAGTGGGGGAGGGGCTGGAAACACCATATATTTT.

V usage is TRBV7-2 and J usage is TRBJ2-7, with 10 bases aligning to TRBD2. This CDR3 has 15 amino acids. The germline CDR1 and CDR2 sequences are SGHTA and FQGNSA. After removal of 7 bases from V and 0 bases from J, the junction contained 6 bases not matched to a gene. The CDR3 sequence is CASTRTSGNSYEQYF. The CDR3 DNA sequence: TGTGCCAGCACTCGAACTAGCGGGAACTCCTACGAGCAGTACTTC.

The V call is TRBV7-8, the J call TRBJ2-3; D is unclear. This CDR3 contains 17 residues. CDR1 is SGHVS and CDR2 is FQNEAQ in the germline V gene. The V end lost 4 bases, the J end lost 2 bases, and 19 bases lay between the germline ends. CDR3 sequence reads: CASSSEASSGNTDTQYF. The CDR3 bases are TGTGCCAGCAGCTCCGAGGCGAGCTCTGGAAACACAGATACGCAGTATTTT.

Here the CDR3 reads CAISDPGDGYTF. The CDR3, as DNA: TGTGCCATCAGTGACCCCGGGGATGGCTACACCTTC. V gene TRBV10-3 combines with J gene TRBJ1-2; D is uncertain. This CDR3 contains 12 residues. Looked up from germline, CDR1 is ENHRY and CDR2 is SYGVKD. Trimming shortened V by 3 bases and J by 6 bases, and 8 bases separated the two germline ends.

The sample holds many counts of this clonotype. The V call is TRBV20-1, the J call TRBJ2-2; maybe TRBD2 (6 bases). The CDR3 contains 12 residues. V lost 6 bases and J lost 7, with 12 bases in between. CDR1 and CDR2 from the germline V gene are DFQATT and SNEGSKA (reference sequence). The CDR3 region has the DNA TGCAGTGCCGCTAGACTAGGCGGGGAGCTGTTTTTT. Its protein product is CSAARLGGELFF.

This CDR3 is CASSESRGGDTEAFF. The CDR3 coding sequence is TGTGCCAGCAGTGAATCGCGCGGAGGGGACACTGAAGCTTTCTTT. The rearrangement links TRBV25-1 to TRBJ1-1, with D maybe TRBD1 (5 bases). The V end was cut by 1 base, the J end by 3 bases, with 12 bases between. The length of the CDR3 is 15 residues. CDR1 and CDR2 (germline): MGHDK, SYGVNS.

This rearrangement joins TRBV7-8 to TRBJ1-2; no clear D. The V and J ends lost 7 bases and 12 bases respectively, with 15 bases between them. This CDR3 is 11 amino acids long. Looked up from germline, CDR1 is SGHVS and CDR2 is FQNEAQ. Here the CDR3 DNA reads TGTGCCAGCATCCGTCTGAGCGGCCACACCTTC. Protein sequence: CASIRLSGHTF.

This chain uses TRBV7-3 with TRBJ2-2, with TRBD1 matching over 9 bases. CDR3 length equals 16 residues. V shed 3 bases and J 5 bases; nucleotides not matched to a gene: 7. CDR1 and CDR2 from the germline V gene are SGHTA and FQGTGA. Here the CDR3 reads CASSFTGGEGTGELFF. The CDR3, as DNA: TGTGCCAGCAGCTTTACAGGGGGCGAGGGGACCGGGGAGCTGTTTTTT.

This clonotype was recorded many times. The genes are TRBV20-1 and TRBJ2-1; the D is unclear. The germline gives CDR1 DFQATT, CDR2 SNEGSKA (reference sequence). The V end lost 1 base, the J end lost 0 bases, and 13 bases lay between the germline ends. The CDR3 has 16 residues. CDR3 in amino acids: CSARVTASSSYNEQFF. The CDR3 DNA is TGCAGTGCTAGAGTAACCGCCTCCAGCTCCTACAATGAGCAGTTCTTC.

This clonotype has just a few counts. This rearrangement joins TRBV6-5 to TRBJ1-2; perhaps TRBD1 as D (6 bases). The CDR3 extends over 13 amino acids. The germline V gene has CDR1 MNHEY and CDR2 SVGAGI. V lost 5 bases to trimming and J lost 4 bases, with 11 bases between them. The CDR3 loop reads CASSNQGTYGYTF. CDR3 DNA sequence: TGTGCCAGCAGTAACCAGGGGACCTATGGCTACACCTTC.